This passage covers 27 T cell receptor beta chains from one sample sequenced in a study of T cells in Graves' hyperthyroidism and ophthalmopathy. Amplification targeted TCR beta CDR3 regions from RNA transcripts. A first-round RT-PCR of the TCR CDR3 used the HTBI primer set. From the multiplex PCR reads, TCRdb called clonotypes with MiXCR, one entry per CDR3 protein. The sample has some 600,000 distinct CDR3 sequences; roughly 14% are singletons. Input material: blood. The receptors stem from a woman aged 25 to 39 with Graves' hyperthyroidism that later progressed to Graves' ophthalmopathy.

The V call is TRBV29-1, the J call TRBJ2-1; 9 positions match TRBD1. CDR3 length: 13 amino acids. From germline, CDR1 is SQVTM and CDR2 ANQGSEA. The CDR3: CRLPGQGYGEQFF. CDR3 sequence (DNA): TGCAGGCTCCCCGGACAGGGGTACGGTGAGCAGTTCTTC.

The CDR3 nucleotides are TGTGCCAGCAGCGTTGAGGGGGAGAATTCACCCCTCCACTTT. Translation: CASSVEGENSPLHF. The chain links TRBV9 to TRBJ1-6; a possible D gene is TRBD1 (6 bases). CDR3 length: 14 residues. The V end lost 2 bases, the J end lost 7 bases, and 10 bases lay between the germline ends. Germline V CDR1 and CDR2: SGDLS, YYNGEE.

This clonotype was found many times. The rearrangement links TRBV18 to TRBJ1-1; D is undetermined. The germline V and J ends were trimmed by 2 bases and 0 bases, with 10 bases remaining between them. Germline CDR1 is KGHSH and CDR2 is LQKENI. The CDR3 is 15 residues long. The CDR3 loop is CASSPVRELNTEAFF. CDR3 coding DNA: TGTGCCAGCTCACCAGTAAGGGAATTGAACACTGAAGCTTTCTTT.

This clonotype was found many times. The CDR3 DNA sequence: TGTGCCTGGAGTCAGGGAGTTCGAGAGACCCAGTACTTC. Its translation: CAWSQGVRETQYF. The rearrangement joins TRBV30 to TRBJ2-5, with D possibly called TRBD1 or TRBD2 (5 bases each). Germline V gives CDR1 GTSNPN, CDR2 SVGIG (reference sequence). Trimming pared 2 bases from V and 4 bases from J, leaving 11 bases between. The CDR3 is made up of 13 amino acids.

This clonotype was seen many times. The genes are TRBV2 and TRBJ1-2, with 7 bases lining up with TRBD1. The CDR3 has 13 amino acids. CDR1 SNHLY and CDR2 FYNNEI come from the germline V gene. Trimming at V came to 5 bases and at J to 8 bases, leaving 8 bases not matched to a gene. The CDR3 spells CASSKITGEGYTF. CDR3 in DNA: TGTGCCAGCAGTAAGATAACAGGGGAAGGCTACACCTTC.

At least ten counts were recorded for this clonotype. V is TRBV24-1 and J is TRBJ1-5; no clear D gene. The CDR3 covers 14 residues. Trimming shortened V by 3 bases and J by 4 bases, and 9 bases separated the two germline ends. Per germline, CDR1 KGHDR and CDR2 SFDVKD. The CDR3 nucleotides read TGTGCCACCAGTGATCGGGATCCTAATCAGCCCCAGCATTTT. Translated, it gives CATSDRDPNQPQHF.

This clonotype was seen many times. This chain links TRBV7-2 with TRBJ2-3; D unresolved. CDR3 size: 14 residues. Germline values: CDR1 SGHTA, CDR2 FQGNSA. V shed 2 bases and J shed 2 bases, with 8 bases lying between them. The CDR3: CASSLSLDTDTQYF. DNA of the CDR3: TGTGCCAGCAGCTTATCTCTAGACACAGATACGCAGTATTTT.

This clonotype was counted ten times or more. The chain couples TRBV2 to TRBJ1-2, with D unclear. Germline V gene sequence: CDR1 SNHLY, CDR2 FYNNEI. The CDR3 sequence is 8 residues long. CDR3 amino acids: CDPGEYTF. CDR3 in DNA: TGTGACCCGGGAGAGTACACCTTC.

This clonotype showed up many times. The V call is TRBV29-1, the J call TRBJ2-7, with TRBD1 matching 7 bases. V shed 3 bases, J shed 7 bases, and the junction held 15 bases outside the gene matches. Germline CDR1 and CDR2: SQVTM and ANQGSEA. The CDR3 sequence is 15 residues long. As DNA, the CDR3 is TGCAGCGTTGAGTTGGCGGAGACAGGGCTGGAAGAGCAGTACTTC. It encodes CSVELAETGLEEQYF.

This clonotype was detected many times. For the CDR3, the DNA is TGCAGCGTTGCCCCCCCGGACGAAAAACTGTTTTTT. It yields the protein CSVAPPDEKLFF. This sequence joins TRBV29-1 and TRBJ1-4; D is unresolved. The germline V and J ends were trimmed by 4 bases and 8 bases, with 11 bases remaining between them. The CDR3 sequence is 12 residues long. CDR1 and CDR2 from the germline V gene are SQVTM and ANQGSEA.

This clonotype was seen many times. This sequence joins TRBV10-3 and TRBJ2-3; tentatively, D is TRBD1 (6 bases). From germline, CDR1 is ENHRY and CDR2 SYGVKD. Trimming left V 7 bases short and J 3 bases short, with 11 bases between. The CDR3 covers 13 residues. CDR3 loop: CAITTDSTDTQYF. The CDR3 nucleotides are TGTGCCATCACCACGGACAGTACAGATACGCAGTATTTT.

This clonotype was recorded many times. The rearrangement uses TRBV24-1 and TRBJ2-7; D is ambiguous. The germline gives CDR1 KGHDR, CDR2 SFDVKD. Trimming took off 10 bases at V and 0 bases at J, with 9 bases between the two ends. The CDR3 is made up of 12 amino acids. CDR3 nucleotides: TGTGCCACACGAAGCGACTCCTACGAGCAGTACTTC. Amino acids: CATRSDSYEQYF.

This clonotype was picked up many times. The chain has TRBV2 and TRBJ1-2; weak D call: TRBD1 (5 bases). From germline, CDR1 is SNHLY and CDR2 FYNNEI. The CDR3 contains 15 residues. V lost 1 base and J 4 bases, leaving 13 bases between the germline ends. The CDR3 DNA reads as TGTGCCAGCAGTGAAGGTGTAGGGGTATTCTATGGCTACACCTTC. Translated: CASSEGVGVFYGYTF.

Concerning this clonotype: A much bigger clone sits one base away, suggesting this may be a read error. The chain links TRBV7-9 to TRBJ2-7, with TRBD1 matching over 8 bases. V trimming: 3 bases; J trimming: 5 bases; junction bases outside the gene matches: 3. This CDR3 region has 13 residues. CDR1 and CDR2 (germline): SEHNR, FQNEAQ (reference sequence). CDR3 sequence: CASSFDRGHEQYF. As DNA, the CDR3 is TGTGCCAGCAGCTTCGACAGGGGACACGAGCAGTACTTC. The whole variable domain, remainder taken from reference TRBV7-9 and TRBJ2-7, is DTGVSQNPRHKITKRGQNVTFRCDPISEHNRLYWYRQTLGQGPEFLTYFQNEAQLEKSRLLSDRFSAERPKGSFSTLEIQRTEQGDSAMYLCASSFDRGHEQYFGPGTRLTVT.

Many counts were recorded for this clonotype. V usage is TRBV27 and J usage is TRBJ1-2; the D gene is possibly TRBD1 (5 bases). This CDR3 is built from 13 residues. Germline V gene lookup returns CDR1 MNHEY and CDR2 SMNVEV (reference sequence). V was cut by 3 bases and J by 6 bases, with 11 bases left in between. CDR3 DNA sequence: TGTGCCAGCAGTTTCGGGACCCTAGATGGCTACACCTTC. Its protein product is CASSFGTLDGYTF.

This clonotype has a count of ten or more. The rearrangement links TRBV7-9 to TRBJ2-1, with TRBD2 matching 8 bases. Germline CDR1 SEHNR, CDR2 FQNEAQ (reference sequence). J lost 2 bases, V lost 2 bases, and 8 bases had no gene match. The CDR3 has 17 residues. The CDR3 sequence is CASSLRASGSPYNEQFF. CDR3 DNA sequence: TGTGCCAGCAGCTTACGGGCCAGCGGGAGCCCCTACAATGAGCAGTTCTTC.

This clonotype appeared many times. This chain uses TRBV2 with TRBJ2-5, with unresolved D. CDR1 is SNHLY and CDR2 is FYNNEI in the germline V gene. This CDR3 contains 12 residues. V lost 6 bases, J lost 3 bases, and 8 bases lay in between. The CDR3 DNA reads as TGTGCCAGCAGACTCCCAGAAGAGACCCAGTACTTC. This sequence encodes CASRLPEETQYF.

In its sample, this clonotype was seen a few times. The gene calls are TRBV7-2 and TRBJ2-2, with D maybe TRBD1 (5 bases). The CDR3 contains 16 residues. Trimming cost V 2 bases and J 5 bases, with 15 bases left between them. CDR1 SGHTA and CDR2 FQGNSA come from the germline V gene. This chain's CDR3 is CASSLRVITGTGELFF. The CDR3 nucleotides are TGTGCCAGCAGCTTAAGGGTCATAACAGGAACCGGGGAGCTGTTTTTT.

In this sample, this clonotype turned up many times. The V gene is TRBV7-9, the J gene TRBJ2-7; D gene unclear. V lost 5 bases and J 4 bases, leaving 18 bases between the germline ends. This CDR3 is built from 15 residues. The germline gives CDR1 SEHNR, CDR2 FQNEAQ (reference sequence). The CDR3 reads CASSQPSPSFYEQYF. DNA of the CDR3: TGTGCCAGCAGCCAACCCTCCCCGTCGTTTTACGAGCAGTACTTC.

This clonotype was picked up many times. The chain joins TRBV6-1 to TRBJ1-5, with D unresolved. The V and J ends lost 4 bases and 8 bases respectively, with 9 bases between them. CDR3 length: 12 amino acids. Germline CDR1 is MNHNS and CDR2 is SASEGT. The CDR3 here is CASSGLREPQHF. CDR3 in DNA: TGTGCCAGCAGTGGATTGCGGGAGCCCCAGCATTTT.

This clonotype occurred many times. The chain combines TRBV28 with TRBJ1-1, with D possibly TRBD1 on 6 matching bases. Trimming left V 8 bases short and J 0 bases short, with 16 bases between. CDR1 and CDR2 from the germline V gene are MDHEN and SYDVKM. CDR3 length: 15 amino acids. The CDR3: CASARRGFMNTEAFF. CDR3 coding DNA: TGTGCCAGCGCTCGAAGGGGGTTTATGAACACTGAAGCTTTCTTT.

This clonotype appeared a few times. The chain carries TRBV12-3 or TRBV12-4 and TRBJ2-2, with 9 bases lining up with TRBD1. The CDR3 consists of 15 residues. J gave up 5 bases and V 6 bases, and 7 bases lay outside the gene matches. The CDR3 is CASSRTGGWTGELFF. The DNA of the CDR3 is TGTGCCAGCAGCCGAACAGGGGGCTGGACCGGGGAGCTGTTTTTT.

CDR3 amino acids: CASSFFLAGVANEQFF. CDR3 sequence (DNA): TGTGCCAGCAGCTTCTTTCTAGCGGGAGTTGCAAATGAGCAGTTCTTC. The chain joins TRBV11-2 to TRBJ2-1, with 10 positions matching TRBD2. J lost 7 bases, V lost 3 bases, and 9 bases had no gene match. The CDR3 contains 16 residues. Germline V gene sequence: CDR1 SGHAT, CDR2 FQNNGV.

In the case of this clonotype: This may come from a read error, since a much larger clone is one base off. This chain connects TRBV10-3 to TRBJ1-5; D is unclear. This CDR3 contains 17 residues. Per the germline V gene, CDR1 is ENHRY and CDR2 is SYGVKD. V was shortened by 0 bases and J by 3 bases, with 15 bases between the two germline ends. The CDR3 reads CAISESIAGLYNQPQHF. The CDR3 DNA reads TGTGCCATCAGTGAGTCGATAGCAGGTCTATACAATCAGCCCCAGCATTTT.

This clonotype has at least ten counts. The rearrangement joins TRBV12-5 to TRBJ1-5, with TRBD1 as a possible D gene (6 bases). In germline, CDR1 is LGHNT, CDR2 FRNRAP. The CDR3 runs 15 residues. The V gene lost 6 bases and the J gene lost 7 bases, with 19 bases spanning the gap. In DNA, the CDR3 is TGTGCTAGTGGACGCACAACAGGGAGCGGCCAGCCCCAGCATTTT. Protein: CASGRTTGSGQPQHF.

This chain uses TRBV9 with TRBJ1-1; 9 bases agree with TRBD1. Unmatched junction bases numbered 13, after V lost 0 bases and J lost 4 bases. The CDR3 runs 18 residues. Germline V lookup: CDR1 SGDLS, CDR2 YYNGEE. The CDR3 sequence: CASSVVGVPGQGLTEAFF. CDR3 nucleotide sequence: TGTGCCAGCAGCGTAGTAGGAGTCCCTGGACAGGGGCTCACTGAAGCTTTCTTT.

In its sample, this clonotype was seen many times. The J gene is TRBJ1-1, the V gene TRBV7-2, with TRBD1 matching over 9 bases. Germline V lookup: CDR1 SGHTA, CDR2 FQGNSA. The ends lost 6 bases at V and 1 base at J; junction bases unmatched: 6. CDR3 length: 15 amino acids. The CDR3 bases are TGTGCCAGCAGTGCACAGGGGGCCGGGAACACTGAAGCTTTCTTT. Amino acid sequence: CASSAQGAGNTEAFF. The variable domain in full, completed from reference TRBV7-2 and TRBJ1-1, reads GAGVSQSPSNKVTEKGKDVELRCDPISGHTALYWYRQSLGQGLEFLIYFQGNSAPDKSGLPSDRFSAERTGGSVSTLTIQRTQQEDSAVYLCASSAQGAGNTEAFFGQGTRLTVV.